This T cell receptor (beta chain) was sequenced in a study of early T cells in non-severe SARS-CoV-2 infection. About the study: The study sequenced bulk RNA from unsorted whole blood, with chains unpaired.

This clonotype was detected ten times or more. V shed 4 bases, J shed 4 bases, and the junction held 2 bases outside the gene matches. The CDR3 contains 13 residues. Germline CDR1 SGHDT, CDR2 YYEEEE. Each cDNA molecule carried a unique molecular identifier. TCRdb passed the 5' RACE reads through MiXCR, listing each CDR3 protein once. The sample shows roughly 40,000 distinct CDR3 sequences, roughly 4.2% of them seen only once. This clonotype was obtained from an adult who was a healthcare worker with PCR-confirmed SARS-CoV-2 infection or an uninfected control (not recorded which). V and J are TRBV5-6 and TRBJ2-3; 8 nucleotides align to TRBD1. The sequenced sample was whole blood. CDR3 region: CASSGQGPDTQYF. The CDR3 nucleotides are TGTGCCAGCAGCGGACAGGGTCCAGATACGCAGTATTTT. Supplemented by reference TRBV5-6 and TRBJ2-3, the full variable domain reads DAGVTQSPTHLIKTRGQQVTLRCSPKSGHDTVSWYQQALGQGPQFIFQYYEEEERQRGNFPDRFSGHQFPNYSSELNVNALLLGDSALYLCASSGQGPDTQYFGPGTRLTVL.